The clone carrying this T cell receptor (beta chain) was seen only a few times. TCRdb keeps only in-frame clones here, not all; method: immunoSEQ multiplex PCR. The sample carries over 35,000 clones, roughly 90% recorded once. The data stem from a study of blood T cell repertoires in COVID-19. The CDR3 sequence is 16 residues long. J lost 5 bases, V lost 1 base, and 9 bases had no gene match. Germline values: CDR1 SGHVS, CDR2 FQNEAQ. The chain links TRBV7-8 to TRBJ2-7; 9 bases align to TRBD2. Sequenced sample: peripheral blood. The receptor comes from a man aged 65 to 85 with active COVID-19. The CDR3 bases are TGTGCCAGCAGCTTAGATGGGGCGGGAGGGCCCCACGAGCAGTACTTC. It translates to CASSLDGAGGPHEQYF. Full variable domain (rest looked up from reference TRBV7-8 and TRBJ2-7): GAGVSQSPRYKVAKRGQDVALRCDPISGHVSLFWYQQALGQGPEFLTYFQNEAQLDKSGLPSDRFFAERPEGSVSTLKIQRTQQEDSAVYLCASSLDGAGGPHEQYFGPGTRLTVT.